This entry features one T cell receptor (beta chain) sequence. The antigen is unknown. These data come from a study of T cells in localized non-small cell lung cancer. Sequencing was performed with immunoSEQ multiplex PCR; in TCRdb, only in-frame clones are kept and a portion is missing. Here the sample spans roughly 16,000 clones, approximately 84% being singletons. Study-wide findings and caveats: Appearances in adjacent lung were noted for a median roughly 50 of the top 100 tumor clones.

Germline V gives CDR1 SGHTA, CDR2 FQGNSA. This CDR3 is 15 amino acids long. V was cut by 4 bases and J by 2 bases, with 14 bases left in between. The sequence was obtained from a male donor at least 60 years old with stage I lung adenocarcinoma. V is TRBV7-2 and J is TRBJ2-5; D is unresolved. The specimen comprised peripheral blood, sampled before any cancer treatment. The DNA for the CDR3 is TGTGCCAGCAGCTCCTTCGGCCTATCGCAAGAGACCCAGTACTTC. It specifies CASSSFGLSQETQYF.